A single sample gave rise to the 21 T cell receptor delta chains below, sequenced in a study of gamma-delta chains in newborns, infants, children. TCRdb ran CATT on the reads. The sample has 2,000 to 3,000 delta-chain clones, roughly 0.98% seen once. The sequenced material came from blood. The receptors originated from a child who was a newborn, infant or young child, either healthy, febrile or measles-vaccinated (not recorded which).

This clone was counted only a few times. A far larger clone is off by one base, so a read error is likely. The identical CDR3 is also encoded by other nucleotide sequences in the sample. V gene TRDV1 combines with J gene TRDJ1, with a tentative D call TRDD2 (6 bases). V was shortened by 0 bases and J by 3 bases, with 17 bases between the two germline ends. CDR3 length: 17 residues. CDR1 is TSWWSYY and CDR2 is QGS in the germline V gene. The CDR3 DNA reads as TGTGCTCTTGGGGAACTCGTACCTTCCCCAAGCGCCGATAAACTCATCTTT. It yields the protein CALGELVPSPSADKLIF.

Comment on this clone: One base separates it from a far larger clone, so it is likely a read error. The identical CDR3 is also encoded by other nucleotide sequences in the sample. The rearrangement uses TRDV2 and TRDJ3, with 8 bases identical to TRDD3. The germline gives CDR1 GEAIGNYY, CDR2 EKD. CDR3 length: 20 residues. The CDR3: CACDTMYWGASSWDTRQMFF. In DNA form, the CDR3 reads TGTGCCTGTGACACAATGTACTGGGGGGCAAGCTCCTGGGACACCAGACAGATGTTTTTC.

This clone was picked up many times. The likely explanation is a read error, given a far larger clone one base away. This rearrangement joins TRDV2 to TRDJ2, with TRDD3 matching over 10 bases. The CDR3 runs to 15 residues. Germline CDR1 is GEAIGNYY and CDR2 is EKD. For the CDR3, the DNA is TGTGCCTGTGACATACTGGGGGATTTGACAGCACAACCCTTCTTT. This encodes CACDILGDLTAQPFF.

This clone appeared many times. A single base is all that separates this from a far larger clone, so a read error is likely. V usage is TRDV2 and J usage is TRDJ1, with 9 bases that match TRDD3. This CDR3 comprises 21 residues. With V trimmed by 0 bases and J by 3 bases, 22 bases remained unmatched. Germline V gene data show CDR1 as GEAIGNYY and CDR2 as EKD. CDR3 sequence (DNA): TGTGCCTGTGACACCGTAAGAACGGGGATACGCCAGGACAAGTACGCCGATAAACTCATCTTT. This translates into CACDTVRTGIRQDKYADKLIF.

This clone has at least ten counts. A far larger clone is one base from this, pointing to a likely read error. The V gene is TRDV2, the J gene TRDJ3, with 12 bases fitting TRDD3. Germline V gene lookup returns CDR1 GEAIGNYY and CDR2 EKD. The CDR3 runs to 20 residues. The chain's CDR3 is CARDTVLGDTRSWDTRQMFF. CDR3 sequence (DNA): TGTGCCCGTGACACCGTACTGGGGGATACCCGCTCCTGGGACACCCGACAGATGTTTTTC.

This clone was seen only a few times. A far larger clone lies a single base away; this is likely a read error. This specimen includes other DNA sequences encoding the same CDR3. V usage is TRDV2 and J usage is TRDJ1; 13 nucleotides agree with TRDD3. Germline trimming cut 2 bases from V and 0 bases from J; bases unmatched to any gene: 5. CDR3 size: 17 residues. Germline values: CDR1 GEAIGNYY, CDR2 EKD. The CDR3 DNA reads as TGTGCCTGTGACATACTGGGGGATACGCGGAACACCGATAAACTCATCTTT. As protein: CACDILGDTRNTDKLIF.

Details on this clone: This DNA's translation and the protein TCRdb lists, from a much larger clone, do not match at residue 3, likely due to a read error; the protein shown is translated from the DNA. The V call is TRDV2, the J call TRDJ3, with D possibly TRDD3 on 6 matching bases. CDR3 length equals 18 residues. CDR1 and CDR2 from the germline V gene are GEAIGNYY and EKD. The CDR3 sequence: CAYDTVGVKSWDTRQMFF. The CDR3 nucleotides read TGTGCCTATGACACGGTGGGGGTTAAATCCTGGGACACCCGACAGATGTTTTTC.

As for this clone: A far larger clone is off by one base, so a read error is likely. The sample has other DNA sequences that encode this CDR3 too. J is TRDJ3 and V is TRDV2; the match to TRDD3 covers 8 bases. The CDR3 has 20 amino acids. Germline V gene data show CDR1 as GEAIGNYY and CDR2 as EKD. In DNA, the CDR3 is TGTGCCTGTGACACAATGTACTGGGGGGCAAGCTCCTGGGACACCCGACAAATGTTTTTC. This codes for CACDTMYWGASSWDTRQMFF.

Turning to this clone: TCRdb lists the protein of a much larger clone for this DNA, which differs at residue 11, so this is likely a read error; the protein given here is translated from the DNA itself. The CDR3 sequence: CACDTVDGSGIWDTRQMFF. DNA of the CDR3: TGTGCCTGTGACACGGTGGATGGGTCTGGGATCTGGGACACCCGACAGATGTTTTTC. V and J are TRDV2 and TRDJ3, with TRDD3 as a possible D gene (5 bases). V was clipped by 1 base and J by 3 bases, with 18 bases between them. The CDR3 length is 19 residues. CDR1 and CDR2 from the germline V gene are GEAIGNYY and EKD.

This clone turned up a few times. The protein in TCRdb stems from a much larger clone and differs at residue 11 from this DNA's translation, likely a read error; here the protein is translated from the DNA. The J gene is TRDJ3, the V gene TRDV2; 9 positions agree with TRDD3. The CDR3 contains 17 residues. The germline gives CDR1 GEAIGNYY, CDR2 EKD. CDR3 bases: TGTGCCTGTGACTTACTGGGGGACACCTGGGGCACCCGACAGATGTTTTTC. Amino acid sequence: CACDLLGDTWGTRQMFF.

About this clone: TCRdb's protein for this DNA is that of a much larger clone and differs from the translation at residue 2, likely a read error; the protein shown is the DNA translation. The chain combines TRDV1 with TRDJ2, with a possible D match to TRDD2 (9 bases). Germline V CDR1 and CDR2: TSWWSYY, QGS. The CDR3 runs 20 residues. The CDR3 reads CSLGGAFLLGVNFLTAQLFF. The CDR3 DNA reads as TGTTCTCTTGGGGGAGCCTTCCTACTGGGGGTCAACTTTTTGACAGCACAACTCTTCTTT.

The sample holds many counts of this clone. This is likely an artifact of a read error, given a far larger clone one base away. In nucleotides, the CDR3 is TGTGCCCGTGACACCGGGACCTGGGGGATAGGCGCCTGGGACACCCGACAGATGTTTTTC. This sequence encodes CARDTGTWGIGAWDTRQMFF. The chain couples TRDV2 to TRDJ3, with 10 bases matching TRDD3. The CDR3 contains 20 residues. CDR1 and CDR2 (germline): GEAIGNYY, EKD.

Concerning this clone: TCRdb attributes to this sequence the protein of a much larger clone, which differs from the DNA translation at residue 5; a read error is likely, and the protein displayed is translated from the DNA. This rearrangement joins TRDV2 to TRDJ3; TRDD3 matches at 7 bases. From germline, CDR1 is GEAIGNYY and CDR2 EKD. CDR3 length equals 18 residues. Trimming removed 2 bases from V and 0 bases from J; junction bases left unmatched: 6. The CDR3 DNA follows: TGTGCCTGTGACATGCTGGGGGGTCGCTCCTGGGACACCCGACAGATGTTTTTC. This translates into CACDMLGGRSWDTRQMFF.

A word on this clone: TCRdb pairs this DNA with a much larger clone's protein that differs at residue 3, likely a read error; the protein shown was translated from the DNA. The V gene is TRDV2, the J gene TRDJ3; TRDD3 aligns across 10 bases. The CDR3 is 17 residues long. Germline V gives CDR1 GEAIGNYY, CDR2 EKD. This chain's CDR3 is CARDKLGDYWDTRQMFF. The CDR3 region has the DNA TGTGCCCGTGACAAACTGGGGGATTACTGGGACACCCGACAGATGTTTTTC.

This clone was picked up a small number of times. A far more abundant clone sits one base away, making this likely a read error. Other nucleotide sequences in the sample specify the same CDR3. The chain links TRDV2 to TRDJ3, with TRDD3 identical over 10 bases. CDR1 GEAIGNYY and CDR2 EKD come from the germline V gene. The CDR3 covers 17 residues. This CDR3 reads CACDILGDSWDTRQMFF. The DNA of the CDR3 is TGTGCCTGTGACATACTGGGGGATTCCTGGGACACCCGACAGATGTTCTTC.

The chain has TRDV2 and TRDJ1; D unclear. This CDR3 spans 16 amino acids. Germline V gene sequence: CDR1 GEAIGNYY, CDR2 EKD. V was trimmed by 0 bases and J by 2 bases, leaving 15 bases between them. The CDR3 loop is CACDTLGEDNTDKLIF. The CDR3, as DNA: TGTGCCTGTGACACCTTGGGAGAAGATAATACCGATAAACTCATCTTT.

This clone was counted between two and nine times. This is likely an artifact of a read error, given a far larger clone one base away. Other DNA sequences of this sample code for an identical CDR3. This chain uses TRDV2 with TRDJ3; possibly TRDD3 for D (5 bases). The CDR3 spans 19 residues. CDR1 and CDR2 from the germline V gene are GEAIGNYY and EKD. The V gene lost 4 bases and the J gene lost 2 bases, with 20 bases spanning the gap. CDR3 amino acids: CACDTVDGSGTWDTRQMFF. CDR3 DNA sequence: TGTGCCTGTGATACGGTGGATGGGTCTGGGACCTGGGACACCCGACAGATGTTTTTC.

Points on this clone: TCRdb has a much larger clone's protein, which differs at residues 8 and 16 from the translation of this DNA, likely because of a read error; what is shown is the protein translated from the DNA. V gene TRDV2 combines with J gene TRDJ3; possibly TRDD3 for D (6 bases). The CDR3 runs to 18 residues. Germline CDR1 and CDR2: GEAIGNYY and EKD. The CDR3 nucleotides read TGTGCCTGTGACAACTTGGGGGGTAGCTCCTGGGACACCCGACAGTTGTTTTTC. This codes for CACDNLGGSSWDTRQLFF.

Turning to this clone: A far larger clone is just one base off, so this is likely a read error. Other DNA sequences of this sample code for an identical CDR3. The rearrangement joins TRDV2 to TRDJ3; weak D call: TRDD3 (5 bases). V was cut by 1 base and J by 2 bases, with 17 bases left in between. Germline V lookup: CDR1 GEAIGNYY, CDR2 EKD. The CDR3 runs 19 residues. Here the CDR3 DNA reads TGTGCCTGTGACACAGTGGATGGGTCTGGGACCTGGGACACCCGACAGATGTTTTTC. Translation: CACDTVDGSGTWDTRQMFF.

This clone was seen only a few times. TCRdb shows a much larger clone's protein in place of this DNA's translation, and the two differ at residue 12, likely through a read error; the protein shown is translated from the DNA. The V gene is TRDV2, the J gene TRDJ3; 9 bases map to TRDD3. The V segment lost 3 bases and the J segment 0 bases; nucleotides outside the gene matches: 14. Germline V gene data show CDR1 as GEAIGNYY and CDR2 as EKD. CDR3 length: 21 amino acids. As DNA, the CDR3 is TGTGCCTGTGACCGGTACTGGGGGACACGTCTTTGCTCCTGGGACACCCGACAGATGTTTTTC. Translation: CACDRYWGTRLCSWDTRQMFF.

This clone was counted only a few times. One base separates it from a far larger clone, so it is likely a read error. The same CDR3 is also encoded by other DNA sequences in this sample. V is TRDV2 and J is TRDJ3; 12 nucleotides agree with TRDD3. The germline gives CDR1 GEAIGNYY, CDR2 EKD. V trimming: 0 bases; J trimming: 0 bases; junction bases outside the gene matches: 5. The CDR3 is 20 amino acids. CDR3 DNA sequence: TGTGCCTGTGACACCGTACTGGGGGATACACGCTCCTGGGACACCCGACAGATGTTTTTC. Protein product: CACDTVLGDTRSWDTRQMFF.